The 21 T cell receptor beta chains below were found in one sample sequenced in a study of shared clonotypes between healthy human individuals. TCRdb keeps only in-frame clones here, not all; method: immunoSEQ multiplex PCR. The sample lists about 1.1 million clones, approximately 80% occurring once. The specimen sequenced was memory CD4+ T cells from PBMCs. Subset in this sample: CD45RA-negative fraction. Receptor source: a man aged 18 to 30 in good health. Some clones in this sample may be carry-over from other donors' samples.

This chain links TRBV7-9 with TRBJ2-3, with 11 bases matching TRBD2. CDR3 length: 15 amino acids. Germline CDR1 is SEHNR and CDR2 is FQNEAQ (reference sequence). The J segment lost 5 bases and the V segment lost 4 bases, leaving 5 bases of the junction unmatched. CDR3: CASSSLLAGEDTQYF. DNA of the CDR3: TGTGCCAGCAGCTCACTACTAGCGGGGGAAGATACGCAGTATTTT. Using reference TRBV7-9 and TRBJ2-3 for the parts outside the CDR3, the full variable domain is DTGVSQNPRHKITKRGQNVTFRCDPISEHNRLYWYRQTLGQGPEFLTYFQNEAQLEKSRLLSDRFSAERPKGSFSTLEIQRTEQGDSAMYLCASSSLLAGEDTQYFGPGTRLTVL.

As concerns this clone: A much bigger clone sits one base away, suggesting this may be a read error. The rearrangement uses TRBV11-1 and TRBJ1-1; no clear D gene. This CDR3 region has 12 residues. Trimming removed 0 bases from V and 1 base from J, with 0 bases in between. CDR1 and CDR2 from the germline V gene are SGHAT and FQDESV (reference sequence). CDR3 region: CASSLANTEAFF. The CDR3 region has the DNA TGTGCCAGCAGCTTAGCGAACACTGAAGCTTTCTTT.

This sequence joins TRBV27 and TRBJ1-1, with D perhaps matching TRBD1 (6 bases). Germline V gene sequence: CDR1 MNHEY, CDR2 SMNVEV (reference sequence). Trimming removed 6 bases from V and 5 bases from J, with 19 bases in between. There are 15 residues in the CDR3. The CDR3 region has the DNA TGTGCCAGCAGCCTCTACCGAGGGGGGGTTACTGAAGCTTTCTTT. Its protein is CASSLYRGGVTEAFF.

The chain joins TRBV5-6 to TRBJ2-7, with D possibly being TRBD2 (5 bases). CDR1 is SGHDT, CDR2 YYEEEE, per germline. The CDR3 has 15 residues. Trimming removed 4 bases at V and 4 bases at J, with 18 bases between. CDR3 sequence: CASSPRGPTYYEQYF. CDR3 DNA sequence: TGTGCCAGCAGCCCCCGAGGGCCCACCTATTACGAGCAGTACTTC.

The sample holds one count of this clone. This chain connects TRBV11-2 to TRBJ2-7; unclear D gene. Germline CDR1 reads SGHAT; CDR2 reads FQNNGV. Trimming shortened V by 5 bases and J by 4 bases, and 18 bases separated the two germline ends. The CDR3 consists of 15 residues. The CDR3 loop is CASSPVVLRAYEQYF. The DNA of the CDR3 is TGTGCCAGCAGCCCCGTCGTGCTTAGAGCTTACGAGCAGTACTTC.

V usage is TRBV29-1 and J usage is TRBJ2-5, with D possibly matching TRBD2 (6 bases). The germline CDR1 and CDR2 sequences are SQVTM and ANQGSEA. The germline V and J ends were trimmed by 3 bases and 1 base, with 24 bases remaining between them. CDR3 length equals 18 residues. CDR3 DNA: TGCAGCGTTGATATGGGGAGGAGCGGAGGAACTATCCAAGAGACCCAGTACTTC. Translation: CSVDMGRSGGTIQETQYF.

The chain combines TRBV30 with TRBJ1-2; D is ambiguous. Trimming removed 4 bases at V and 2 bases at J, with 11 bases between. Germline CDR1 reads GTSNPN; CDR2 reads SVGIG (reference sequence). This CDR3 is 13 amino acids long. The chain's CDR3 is CAWTRALNYGYTF. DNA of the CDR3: TGTGCCTGGACCCGGGCCTTAAACTATGGCTACACCTTC.

CDR3 sequence reads: CASRPGQLNTGELFF. The CDR3 bases are TGCGCCAGCAGACCGGGACAGCTTAACACCGGGGAGCTGTTTTTT. This sequence joins TRBV5-1 and TRBJ2-2, with TRBD1 matching 7 bases. V gave up 5 bases and J gave up 2 bases; unmatched junction bases: 6. The CDR3 runs 15 residues. Germline V CDR1 and CDR2: SGHRS, YFSETQ. Combining the CDR3 with reference TRBV5-1 and TRBJ2-2 gives the whole variable domain KAGVTQTPRYLIKTRGQQVTLSCSPISGHRSVSWYQQTPGQGLQFLFEYFSETQRNKGNFPGRFSGRQFSNSRSEMNVSTLELGDSALYLCASRPGQLNTGELFFGEGSRLTVL.

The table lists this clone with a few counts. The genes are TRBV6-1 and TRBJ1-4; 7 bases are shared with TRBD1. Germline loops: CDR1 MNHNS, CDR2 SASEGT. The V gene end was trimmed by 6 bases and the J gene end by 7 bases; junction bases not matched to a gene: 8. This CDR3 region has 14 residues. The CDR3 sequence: CASSLLGQSEKLFF. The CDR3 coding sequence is TGTGCCAGCAGCCTTTTGGGACAGAGTGAAAAACTGTTTTTT.

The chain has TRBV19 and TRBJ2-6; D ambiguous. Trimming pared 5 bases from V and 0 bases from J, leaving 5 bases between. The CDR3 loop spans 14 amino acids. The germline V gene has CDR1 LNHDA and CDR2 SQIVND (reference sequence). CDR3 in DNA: TGTGCCAGTAGTCCCATCTCTGGGGCCAACGTCCTGACTTTC. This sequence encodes CASSPISGANVLTF.

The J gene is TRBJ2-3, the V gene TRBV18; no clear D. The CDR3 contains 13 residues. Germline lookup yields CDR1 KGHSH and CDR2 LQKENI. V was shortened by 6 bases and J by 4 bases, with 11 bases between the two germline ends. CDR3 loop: CASSPPGSDTQYF. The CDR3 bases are TGTGCCAGCTCGCCCCCGGGTTCAGATACGCAGTATTTT.

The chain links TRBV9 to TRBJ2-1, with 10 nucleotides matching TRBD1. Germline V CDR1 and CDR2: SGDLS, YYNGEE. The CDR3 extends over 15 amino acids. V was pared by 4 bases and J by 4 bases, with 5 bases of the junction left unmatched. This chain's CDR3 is CASSRGQGSYNEQFF. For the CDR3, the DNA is TGTGCCAGCAGCAGGGGACAGGGGTCATACAATGAGCAGTTCTTC.

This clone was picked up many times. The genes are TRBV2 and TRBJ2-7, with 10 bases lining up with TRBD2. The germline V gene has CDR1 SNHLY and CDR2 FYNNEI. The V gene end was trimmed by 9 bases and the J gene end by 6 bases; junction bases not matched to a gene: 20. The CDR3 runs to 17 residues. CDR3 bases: TGTGCCAGTACCCCTTTTAGACCCGGGACTAGCGCCCCCGAGCAGTACTTC. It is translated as CASTPFRPGTSAPEQYF.

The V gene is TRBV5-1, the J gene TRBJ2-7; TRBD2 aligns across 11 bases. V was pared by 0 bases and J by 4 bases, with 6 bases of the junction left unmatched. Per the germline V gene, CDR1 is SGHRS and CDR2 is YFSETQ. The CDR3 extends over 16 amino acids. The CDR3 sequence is CASSLGPGTSGYEQYF. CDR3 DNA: TGCGCCAGCAGCTTGGGTCCCGGGACTAGCGGATACGAGCAGTACTTC.

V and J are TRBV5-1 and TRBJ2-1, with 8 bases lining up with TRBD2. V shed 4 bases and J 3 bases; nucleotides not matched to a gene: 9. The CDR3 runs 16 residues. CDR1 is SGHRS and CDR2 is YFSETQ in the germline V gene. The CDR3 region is CASSLQAGDLYNEQFF. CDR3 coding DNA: TGCGCCAGCAGCCTACAAGCGGGAGACCTCTACAATGAGCAGTTCTTC.

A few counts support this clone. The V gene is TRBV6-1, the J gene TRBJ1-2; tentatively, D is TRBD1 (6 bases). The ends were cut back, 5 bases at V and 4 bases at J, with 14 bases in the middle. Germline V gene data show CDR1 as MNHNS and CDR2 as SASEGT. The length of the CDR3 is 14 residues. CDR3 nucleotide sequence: TGTGCCAGCAGTCAGCAGGGGTGGGGCTATGGCTACACCTTC. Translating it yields CASSQQGWGYGYTF.

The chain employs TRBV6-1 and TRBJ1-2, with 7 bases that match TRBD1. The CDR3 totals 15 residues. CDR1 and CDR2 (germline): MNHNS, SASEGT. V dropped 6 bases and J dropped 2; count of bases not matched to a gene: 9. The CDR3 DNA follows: TGTGCCAGCAGCCTCCGGACAGGCGTGAACTATGGCTACACCTTC. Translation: CASSLRTGVNYGYTF.

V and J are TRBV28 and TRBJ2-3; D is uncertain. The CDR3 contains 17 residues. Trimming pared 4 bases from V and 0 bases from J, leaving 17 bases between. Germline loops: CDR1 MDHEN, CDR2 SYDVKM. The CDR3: CASSSLFTSSSTDTQYF. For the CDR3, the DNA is TGTGCCAGCAGTTCACTATTTACGAGCTCAAGCACAGATACGCAGTATTTT.

The CDR3 is CASSRREDWNTEAFF. Written as DNA, the CDR3 is TGTGCCAGCAGCCGTCGGGAAGATTGGAACACTGAAGCTTTCTTT. This chain links TRBV6-5 with TRBJ1-1; D unclear. The CDR3 consists of 15 residues. The V end was cut by 6 bases, the J end by 1 base, with 15 bases between. Germline CDR1 is MNHEY and CDR2 is SVGAGI.

The CDR3 here is CSVESAADTQYF. The CDR3 region has the DNA TGCAGCGTTGAATCGGCGGCGGATACGCAGTATTTT. This chain uses TRBV29-1 with TRBJ2-3; no clear D. The CDR3 contains 12 residues. Deletions cut 2 bases from V and 6 bases from J, with 9 bases between. Germline CDR1 is SQVTM and CDR2 is ANQGSEA.

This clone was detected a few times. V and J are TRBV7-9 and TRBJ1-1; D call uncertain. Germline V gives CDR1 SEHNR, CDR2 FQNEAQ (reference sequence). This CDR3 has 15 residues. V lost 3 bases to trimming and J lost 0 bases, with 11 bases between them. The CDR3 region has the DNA TGTGCCAGCAGCTTTGAGATGACCATGAACACTGAAGCTTTCTTT. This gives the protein CASSFEMTMNTEAFF.